Listed here is a single T cell receptor beta chain. As yet, its antigen is unknown. These data originate in a study of T cells expressing NK-cell markers. Whole-study results and caveats: A handful of donors likewise had their CD3+CD56-NKG2C+ fraction led by these clonotypes.

Reanalyzing the 5' RACE reads, TCRdb keeps one entry per CDR3 protein, without DNA. The sample features 450,000 to 600,000 distinct CDR3 sequences, with less than 4.5% in its top ten. In germline, CDR1 is MNHEY, CDR2 SVGEGT. The CDR3 covers 14 residues. What was sequenced was blood T cells: a sorted CD56 or NKG2C T cell subset, CD4+ or CD8+ T cells, or bulk PBMC T cells (not recorded which). The chain has TRBV6-2 or TRBV6-3 and TRBJ1-2; the TCRdb D gene call, TRBD1, has no DNA to confirm it. This TCR was recovered from a man in his late teens or twenties in good health. The CDR3 here is CANSPGPSNYGYTF.